The 14 T cell receptor beta chains reported below all come from one sample, sequenced in a study of control samples from healthy donors and cancer patients. TCRdb keeps only in-frame clones here, not all; method: immunoSEQ multiplex PCR. Of some 99,000 clones listed, approximately 90% are singletons. Sequencing was done on a sample of blood. Receptors were obtained from a human donor in good health. The donor label of this sample is uncertain.

The DNA for the CDR3 is TGTGCCAGCAGTGGATCACACGGCTCTGGGGCCAACGTCCTGACTTTC. Protein: CASSGSHGSGANVLTF. The V and J genes are TRBV6-1 and TRBJ2-6; D gene ambiguous. This CDR3 spans 16 amino acids. Germline V gene data show CDR1 as MNHNS and CDR2 as SASEGT. Trimming left V 4 bases short and J 0 bases short, with 10 bases between.

The J gene is TRBJ1-2, the V gene TRBV27; TRBD1 matches at 7 bases. The CDR3 totals 14 residues. Germline V gene lookup returns CDR1 MNHEY and CDR2 SMNVEV (reference sequence). V shed 4 bases, J shed 0 bases, and the junction held 2 bases outside the gene matches. The CDR3 DNA reads TGTGCCAGCAGTTCCGACAGGGCTAACTATGGCTACACCTTC. Amino acids: CASSSDRANYGYTF.

V gene TRBV13 combines with J gene TRBJ2-7, with D possibly being TRBD2 (5 bases). The CDR3 loop spans 14 amino acids. Germline lookup yields CDR1 PRHDT and CDR2 FYEKMQ (reference sequence). Trimming took off 4 bases at V and 2 bases at J, with 12 bases between the two ends. CDR3 residues: CASSSTTSTYEQYF. CDR3 DNA: TGTGCCAGCAGCTCCACCACTAGTACCTACGAGCAGTACTTC.

The chain carries TRBV19 and TRBJ2-1, with 7 bases that match TRBD1. CDR1 and CDR2 (germline): LNHDA, SQIVND (reference sequence). Trimming at V came to 5 bases and at J to 8 bases, leaving 9 bases not matched to a gene. The CDR3 sequence is 14 residues long. CDR3 bases: TGTGCCAGTAGTCCAACGACAGGGAGCGATGAGCAGTTCTTC. Amino acid sequence: CASSPTTGSDEQFF.

The gene calls are TRBV10-1 and TRBJ2-3, with D perhaps matching TRBD1 or TRBD2 (5 bases each). Germline values: CDR1 WNHNN, CDR2 SYGVQD (reference sequence). V shed 6 bases and J shed 5 bases, with 12 bases lying between them. The CDR3 runs to 13 residues. The CDR3 DNA reads as TGCGCCAGCAGCAGAGGGACGGGAGATACGCAGTATTTT. This gives the protein CASSRGTGDTQYF.

The V and J genes are TRBV2 and TRBJ1-3; TRBD1 is a possible D gene (6 bases). The CDR3 sequence is 13 residues long. Trimming took off 6 bases at V and 3 bases at J, with 9 bases between the two ends. Germline lookup yields CDR1 SNHLY and CDR2 FYNNEI. The CDR3 loop reads CASRGDIGNTIYF. CDR3 nucleotides: TGTGCCAGCAGGGGGGACATTGGAAACACCATATATTTT.

The chain carries TRBV12-1 and TRBJ1-5; the table's D call, TRBD1, was not checked against the DNA. TRBV12-1 is labeled a pseudogene. The CDR3 spans 16 residues. The CDR3 DNA follows: TGTGCCAGCAGCGCACCCGGGACAGCGTCGGATCAGCCCCAGCATTTT. Protein: CASSAPGTASDQPQHF.

The V and J genes are TRBV12-5 and TRBJ1-4; 7 nucleotides agree with TRBD1. The V gene end was trimmed by 5 bases and the J gene end by 7 bases; junction bases not matched to a gene: 10. This CDR3 contains 15 residues. Germline values: CDR1 LGHNT, CDR2 FRNRAP. CDR3 sequence: CASGIATGDGEKLFF. The DNA of the CDR3 is TGTGCTAGTGGTATAGCTACAGGGGATGGTGAAAAACTGTTTTTT.

This chain uses TRBV18 with TRBJ2-7; D possibly corresponds to TRBD2 (6 bases). V lost 3 bases to trimming and J lost 6 bases, with 9 bases between them. The CDR3 is 12 residues long. The germline gives CDR1 KGHSH, CDR2 LQKENI. As DNA, the CDR3 is TGTGCCAGCTCACCTAGAGCGGGCGAGCAGTACTTC. As protein: CASSPRAGEQYF.

In this sample, this clone turned up a few times. This chain connects TRBV5-8 to TRBJ1-6; D gene ambiguous. V was cut by 2 bases and J by 9 bases, with 9 bases left in between. The germline gives CDR1 SGHTS, CDR2 YDEGEE. CDR3 length equals 13 residues. The CDR3 DNA follows: TGTGCCAGCAGCTTTCTCACGTCTTCACCCCTCCACTTT. Protein sequence: CASSFLTSSPLHF.

This chain uses TRBV12-3 or TRBV12-4 with TRBJ1-6; 7 bases line up with TRBD1. The CDR3 covers 13 residues. V shed 6 bases, J shed 8 bases, and the junction held 4 bases outside the gene matches. CDR3 residues: CASRRQGYSPLHF. DNA of the CDR3: TGTGCCAGCAGAAGACAGGGCTATTCACCCCTCCACTTT.

The chain joins TRBV7-9 to TRBJ2-3; 7 nucleotides match TRBD2. The V gene's germline CDR1 is SEHNR and CDR2 FQNEAQ (reference sequence). V lost 5 bases, J lost 0 bases, and 8 bases stayed unmatched. The CDR3 has 16 residues. The CDR3 nucleotides read TGTGCCAGCAGCCCCCCGGGGGGAGTTAGCACAGATACGCAGTATTTT. Translation gives CASSPPGGVSTDTQYF.

The chain recombines TRBV6-1 with TRBJ1-4; D uncertain. This CDR3 region has 14 residues. Looked up from germline, CDR1 is MNHNS and CDR2 is SASEGT. Deletions cut 2 bases from V and 10 bases from J, with 14 bases between. The CDR3 nucleotides are TGTGCCAGCAGTGAACCGGGTAGGAGAAGAAAACTGTTTTTT. It specifies CASSEPGRRRKLFF.

The chain has TRBV3-1 (or the pseudogene TRBV3-2) and TRBJ2-7; D remains ambiguous. Germline-derived CDR1 and CDR2 are LGHDT and YNNKEL (reference sequence). The CDR3 totals 11 residues. V lost 4 bases, J lost 3 bases, and 4 bases lay in between. CDR3 DNA sequence: TGTGCCAGCAGCCTGAACTACGAGCAGTACTTC. This codes for CASSLNYEQYF.